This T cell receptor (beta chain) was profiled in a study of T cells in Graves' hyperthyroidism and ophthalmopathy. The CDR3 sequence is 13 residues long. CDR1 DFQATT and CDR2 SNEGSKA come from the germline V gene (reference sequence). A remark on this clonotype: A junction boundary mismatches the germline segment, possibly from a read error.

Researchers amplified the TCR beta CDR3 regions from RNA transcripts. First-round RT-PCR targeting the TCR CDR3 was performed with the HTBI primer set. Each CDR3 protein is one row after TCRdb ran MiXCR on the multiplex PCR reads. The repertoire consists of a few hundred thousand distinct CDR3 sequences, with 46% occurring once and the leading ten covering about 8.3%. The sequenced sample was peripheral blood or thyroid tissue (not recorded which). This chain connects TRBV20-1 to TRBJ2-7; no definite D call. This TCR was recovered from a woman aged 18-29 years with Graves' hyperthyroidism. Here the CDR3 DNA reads TGCAGTGCTAGAGATCTCCTCCACGGCGAGCTGTACTTC. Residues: CSARDLLHGELYF.